The sequence of this T cell receptor (beta chain) was determined in a study of early T cells in non-severe SARS-CoV-2 infection. About the study: Bulk RNA from unsorted whole blood was sequenced; chains were unpaired.

Germline V gene data show CDR1 as GTSNPN and CDR2 as SVGIG (reference sequence). The CDR3 loop spans 14 amino acids. Trimming stripped 3 bases from V and 6 bases from J, with 17 bases between. Unique molecular identifiers were affixed to single, distinct cDNA molecules. TCRdb called the 5' RACE reads again in MiXCR, with one record for every CDR3 protein. Here the sample spans more than 80,000 distinct CDR3 sequences, over 15% being singletons. The chain links TRBV30 to TRBJ1-2, with D maybe TRBD1 (5 bases). This clonotype was obtained from an adult who was a healthcare worker with PCR-confirmed SARS-CoV-2 infection or an uninfected control (not recorded which). Sample: whole blood. CDR3 sequence: CAWSGLKGGDGYTF. The DNA of the CDR3 is TGTGCCTGGAGCGGTTTAAAGGGAGGGGATGGCTACACCTTC.